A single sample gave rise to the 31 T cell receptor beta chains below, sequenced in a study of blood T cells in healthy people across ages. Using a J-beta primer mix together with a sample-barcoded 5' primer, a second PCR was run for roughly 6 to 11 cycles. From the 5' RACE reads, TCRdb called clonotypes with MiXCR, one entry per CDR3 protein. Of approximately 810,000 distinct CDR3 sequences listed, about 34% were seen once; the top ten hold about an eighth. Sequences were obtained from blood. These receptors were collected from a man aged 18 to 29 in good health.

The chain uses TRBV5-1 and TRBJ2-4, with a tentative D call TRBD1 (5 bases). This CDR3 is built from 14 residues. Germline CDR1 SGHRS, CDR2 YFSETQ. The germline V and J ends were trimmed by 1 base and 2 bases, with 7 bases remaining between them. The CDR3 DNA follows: TGCGCCAGCAGCTTGTCAGGGTCCAAAAACATTCAGTACTTC. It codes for CASSLSGSKNIQYF.

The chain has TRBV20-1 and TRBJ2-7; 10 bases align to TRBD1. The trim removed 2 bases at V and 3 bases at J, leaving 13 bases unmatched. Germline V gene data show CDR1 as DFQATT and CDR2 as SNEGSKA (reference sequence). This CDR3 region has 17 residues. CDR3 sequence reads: CSARIKPPGQGYYEQYF. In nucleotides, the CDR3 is TGCAGTGCTAGAATAAAACCGCCGGGACAGGGGTACTACGAGCAGTACTTC.

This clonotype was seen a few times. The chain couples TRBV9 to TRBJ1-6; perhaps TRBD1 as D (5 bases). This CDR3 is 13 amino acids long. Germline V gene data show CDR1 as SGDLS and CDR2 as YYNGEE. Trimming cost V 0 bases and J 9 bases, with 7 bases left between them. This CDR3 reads CASSVDRGSPLHF. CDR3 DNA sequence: TGTGCCAGCAGCGTAGATAGGGGTTCACCCCTCCACTTT.

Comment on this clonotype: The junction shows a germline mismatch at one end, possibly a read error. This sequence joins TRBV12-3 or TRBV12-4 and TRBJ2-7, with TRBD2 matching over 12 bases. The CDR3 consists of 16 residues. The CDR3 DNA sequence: TGTGCCAGCAGTTTAGTCGCTAGCGGGGGGGCCTATGAGCAGTACTTC. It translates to CASSLVASGGAYEQYF.

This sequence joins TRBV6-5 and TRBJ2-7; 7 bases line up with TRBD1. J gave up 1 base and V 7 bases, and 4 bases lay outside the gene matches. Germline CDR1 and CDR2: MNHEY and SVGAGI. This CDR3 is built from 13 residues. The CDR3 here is CASTRGTSYEQYF. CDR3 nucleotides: TGTGCCAGCACCAGGGGGACATCCTACGAGCAGTACTTC.

This CDR3 is CASSVEAFGRTDTQYF. In nucleotides, the CDR3 is TGTGCCAGCAGCGTAGAGGCATTTGGTCGGACAGATACGCAGTATTTT. V is TRBV9 and J is TRBJ2-3; D remains unclear. The CDR3 spans 16 residues. V was clipped by 0 bases and J by 3 bases, with 14 bases between them. CDR1 and CDR2 from the germline V gene are SGDLS and YYNGEE.

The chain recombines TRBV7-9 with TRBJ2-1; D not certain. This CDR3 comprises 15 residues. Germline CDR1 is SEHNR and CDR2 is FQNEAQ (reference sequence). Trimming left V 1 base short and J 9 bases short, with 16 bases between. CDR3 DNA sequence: TGTGCCAGCAGCTTAGAGGCCGGGTTGGTAAGTGAGCAGTTCTTC. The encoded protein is CASSLEAGLVSEQFF.

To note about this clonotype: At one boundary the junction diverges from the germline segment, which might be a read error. CDR3 DNA: TGTGCTAGCAGCGCACTGGACAGGGCTTACGAGCAGTTCTTC. Translation: CASSALDRAYEQFF. The rearrangement uses TRBV7-7 and TRBJ2-1, with 8 positions matching TRBD1. CDR3 length equals 14 residues. In germline, CDR1 is SSHAT, CDR2 FNYEAQ (reference sequence).

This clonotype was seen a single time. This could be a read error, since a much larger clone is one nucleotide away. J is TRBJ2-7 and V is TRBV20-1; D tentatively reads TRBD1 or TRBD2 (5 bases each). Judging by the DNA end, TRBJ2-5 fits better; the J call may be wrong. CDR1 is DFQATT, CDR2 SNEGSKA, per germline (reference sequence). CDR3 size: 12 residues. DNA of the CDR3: TGCAGTGCTGAGGGGTCACAAGGGACCCAGTACTTC. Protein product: CSAEGSQGTQYF.

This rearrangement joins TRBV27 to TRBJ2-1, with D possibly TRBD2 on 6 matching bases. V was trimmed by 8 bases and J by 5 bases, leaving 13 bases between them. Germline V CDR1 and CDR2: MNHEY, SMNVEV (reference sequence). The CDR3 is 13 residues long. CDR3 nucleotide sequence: TGTGCCAGCGCCTCCGGAGGGGACAATGAGCAGTTCTTC. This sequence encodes CASASGGDNEQFF.

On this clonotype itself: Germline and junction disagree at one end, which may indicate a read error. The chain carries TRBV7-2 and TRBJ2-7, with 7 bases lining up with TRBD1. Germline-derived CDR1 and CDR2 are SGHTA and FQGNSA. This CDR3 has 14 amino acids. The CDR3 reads CGSSFQRGPYEQYF. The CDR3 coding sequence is TGTGGCAGCAGCTTCCAAAGGGGGCCCTACGAGCAGTACTTC.

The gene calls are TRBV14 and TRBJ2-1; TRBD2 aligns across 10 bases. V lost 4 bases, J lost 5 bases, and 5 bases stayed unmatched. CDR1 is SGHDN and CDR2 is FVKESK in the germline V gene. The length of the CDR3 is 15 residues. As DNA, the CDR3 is TGTGCCAGCAGCCTAGATAGCGGGGGGCACAATGAGCAGTTCTTC. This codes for CASSLDSGGHNEQFF. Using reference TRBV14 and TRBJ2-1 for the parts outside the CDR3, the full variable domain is EAGVTQFPSHSVIEKGQTVTLRCDPISGHDNLYWYRRVMGKEIKFLLHFVKESKQDESGMPNNRFLAERTGGTYSTLKVQPAELEDSGVYFCASSLDSGGHNEQFFGPGTRLTVL.

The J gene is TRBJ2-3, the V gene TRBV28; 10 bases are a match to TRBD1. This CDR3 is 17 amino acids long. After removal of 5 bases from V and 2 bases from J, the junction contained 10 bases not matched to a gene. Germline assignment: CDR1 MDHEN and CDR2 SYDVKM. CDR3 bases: TGTGCCAGCAGTCTGTCCGGGACAGGGGTTTACACAGATACGCAGTATTTT. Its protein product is CASSLSGTGVYTDTQYF.

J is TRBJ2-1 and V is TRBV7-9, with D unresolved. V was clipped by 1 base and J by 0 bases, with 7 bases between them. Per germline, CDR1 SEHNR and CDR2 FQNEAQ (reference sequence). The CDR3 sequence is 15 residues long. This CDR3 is CASSLEVSSYNEQFF. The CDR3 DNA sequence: TGTGCCAGCAGCTTAGAAGTGAGCTCCTACAATGAGCAGTTCTTC.

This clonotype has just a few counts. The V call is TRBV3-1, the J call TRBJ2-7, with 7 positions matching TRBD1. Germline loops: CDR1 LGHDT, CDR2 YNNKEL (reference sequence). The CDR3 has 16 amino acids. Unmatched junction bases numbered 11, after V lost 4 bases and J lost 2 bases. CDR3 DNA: TGTGCCAGCAGCCTTGGACGACAGGGCCTTCCCTACGAGCAGTACTTC. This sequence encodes CASSLGRQGLPYEQYF.

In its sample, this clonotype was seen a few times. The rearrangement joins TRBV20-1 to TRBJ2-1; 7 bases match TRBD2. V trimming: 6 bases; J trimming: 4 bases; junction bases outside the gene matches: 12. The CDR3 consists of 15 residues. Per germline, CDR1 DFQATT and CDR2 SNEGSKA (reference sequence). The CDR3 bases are TGCAGTGCAGGGTCCTCGGGGGGTGGTTACAATGAGCAGTTCTTC. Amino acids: CSAGSSGGGYNEQFF.

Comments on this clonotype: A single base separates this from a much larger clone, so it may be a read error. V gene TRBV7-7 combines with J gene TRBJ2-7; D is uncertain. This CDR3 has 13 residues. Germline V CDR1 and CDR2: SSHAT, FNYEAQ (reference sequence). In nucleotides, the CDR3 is TGTGCTAGCAGCTTAGCCCTGGAATACGTGCAGTACTTC. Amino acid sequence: CASSLALEYVQYF.

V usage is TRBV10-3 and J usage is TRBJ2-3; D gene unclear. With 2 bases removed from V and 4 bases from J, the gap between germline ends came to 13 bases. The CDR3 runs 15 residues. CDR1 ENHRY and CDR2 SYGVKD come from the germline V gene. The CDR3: CAISEAVEPSDTQYF. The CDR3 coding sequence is TGTGCCATCAGTGAGGCGGTTGAGCCCTCAGATACGCAGTATTTT.

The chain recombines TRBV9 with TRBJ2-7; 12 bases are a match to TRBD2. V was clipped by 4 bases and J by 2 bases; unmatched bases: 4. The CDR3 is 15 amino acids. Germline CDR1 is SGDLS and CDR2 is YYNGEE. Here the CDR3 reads CASSRTSGRPYEQYF. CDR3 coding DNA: TGTGCCAGCAGCCGTACTAGCGGGAGGCCCTACGAGCAGTACTTC.

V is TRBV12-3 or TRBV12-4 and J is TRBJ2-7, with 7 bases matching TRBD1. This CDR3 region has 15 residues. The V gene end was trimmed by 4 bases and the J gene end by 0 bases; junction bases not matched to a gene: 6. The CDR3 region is CASSSLRDSSYEQYF. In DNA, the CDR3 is TGTGCCAGCAGTTCCCTCCGGGACAGCTCCTACGAGCAGTACTTC.

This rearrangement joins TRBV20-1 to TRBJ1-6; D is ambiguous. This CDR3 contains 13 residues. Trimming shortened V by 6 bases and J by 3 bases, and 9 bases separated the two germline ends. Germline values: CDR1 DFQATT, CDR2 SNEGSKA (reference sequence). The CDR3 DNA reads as TGCAGTGCCCCAGAAGACTATAATTCACCCCTCCACTTT. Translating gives CSAPEDYNSPLHF.

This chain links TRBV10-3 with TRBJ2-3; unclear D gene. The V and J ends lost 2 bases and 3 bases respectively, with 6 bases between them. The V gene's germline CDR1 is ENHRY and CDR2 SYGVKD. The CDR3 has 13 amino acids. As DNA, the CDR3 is TGTGCCATCAGTGAGGAAGGGACAGATACGCAGTATTTT. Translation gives CAISEEGTDTQYF.

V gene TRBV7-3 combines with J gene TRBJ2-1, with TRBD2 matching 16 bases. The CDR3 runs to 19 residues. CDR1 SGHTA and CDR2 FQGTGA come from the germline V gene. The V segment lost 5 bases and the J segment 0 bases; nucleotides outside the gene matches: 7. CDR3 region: CASSAPGLAGGSSYNEQFF. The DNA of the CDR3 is TGTGCCAGCAGCGCTCCGGGACTAGCGGGGGGGAGCTCCTACAATGAGCAGTTCTTC.

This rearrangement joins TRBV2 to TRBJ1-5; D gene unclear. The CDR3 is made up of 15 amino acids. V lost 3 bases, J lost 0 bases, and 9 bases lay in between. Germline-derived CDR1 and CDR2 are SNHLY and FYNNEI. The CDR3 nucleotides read TGTGCCAGCAGTGACCCAGGTCTTAGCAATCAGCCCCAGCATTTT. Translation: CASSDPGLSNQPQHF.

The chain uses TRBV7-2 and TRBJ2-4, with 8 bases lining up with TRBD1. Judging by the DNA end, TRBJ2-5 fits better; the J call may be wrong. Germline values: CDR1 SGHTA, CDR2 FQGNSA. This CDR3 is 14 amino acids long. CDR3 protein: CASSVSGGAETQYF. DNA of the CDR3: TGTGCCAGCAGCGTATCAGGGGGCGCGGAGACCCAGTACTTC.

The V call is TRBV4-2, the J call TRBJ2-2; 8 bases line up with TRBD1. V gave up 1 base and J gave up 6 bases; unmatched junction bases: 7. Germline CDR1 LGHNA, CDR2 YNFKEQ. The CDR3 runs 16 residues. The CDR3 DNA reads TGTGCCAGCAGCCAAGCGGTCAGGGGGCGCCCCGGGGAGCTGTTTTTT. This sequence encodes CASSQAVRGRPGELFF.

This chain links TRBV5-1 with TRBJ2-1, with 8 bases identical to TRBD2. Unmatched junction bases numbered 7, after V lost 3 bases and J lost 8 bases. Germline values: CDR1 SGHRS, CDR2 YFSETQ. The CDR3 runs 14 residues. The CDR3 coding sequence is TGCGCCAGCAGCTCAACCGGGACTAGGTATGAGCAGTTCTTC. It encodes CASSSTGTRYEQFF.

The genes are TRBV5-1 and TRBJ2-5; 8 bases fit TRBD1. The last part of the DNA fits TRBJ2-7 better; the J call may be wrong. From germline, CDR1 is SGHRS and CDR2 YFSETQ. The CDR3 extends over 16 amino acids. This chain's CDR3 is CASSPPTGGERYEQYF. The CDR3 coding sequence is TGCGCCAGCAGCCCTCCTACAGGGGGTGAAAGGTACGAGCAGTACTTC.

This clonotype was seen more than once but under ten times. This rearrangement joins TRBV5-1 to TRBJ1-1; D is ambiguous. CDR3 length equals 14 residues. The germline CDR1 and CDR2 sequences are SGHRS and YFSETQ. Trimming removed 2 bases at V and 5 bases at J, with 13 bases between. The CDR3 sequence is CASSFAGWETEAFF. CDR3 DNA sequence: TGCGCCAGCAGCTTCGCAGGATGGGAGACTGAAGCTTTCTTT. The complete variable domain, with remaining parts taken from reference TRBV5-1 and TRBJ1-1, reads KAGVTQTPRYLIKTRGQQVTLSCSPISGHRSVSWYQQTPGQGLQFLFEYFSETQRNKGNFPGRFSGRQFSNSRSEMNVSTLELGDSALYLCASSFAGWETEAFFGQGTRLTVV.

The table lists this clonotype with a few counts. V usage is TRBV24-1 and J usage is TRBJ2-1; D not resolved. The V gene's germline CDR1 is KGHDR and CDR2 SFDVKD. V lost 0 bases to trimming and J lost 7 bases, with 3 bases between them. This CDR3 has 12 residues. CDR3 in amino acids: CATSDLRNEQFF. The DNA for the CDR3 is TGTGCCACCAGTGATTTGCGGAATGAGCAGTTCTTC.

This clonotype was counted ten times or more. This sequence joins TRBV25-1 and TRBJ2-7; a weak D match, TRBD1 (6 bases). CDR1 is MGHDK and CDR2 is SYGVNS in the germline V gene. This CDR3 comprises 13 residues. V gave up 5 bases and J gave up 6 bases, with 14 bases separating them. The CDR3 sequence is CASSPGEDGEQYF. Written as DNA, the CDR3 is TGTGCCAGCAGTCCAGGGGAAGACGGCGAGCAGTACTTC.